This is a list of T cell receptor beta chains from one sample in a study of T-cell reconstitution after alpha-beta-depleted transplantation in children. Using its own MiXCR run on the PCR reads, TCRdb lists one record per CDR3 protein. The sample holds some 550,000 distinct CDR3 sequences, under 25% seen once. The starting material was PBMCs, mostly from graft donor cells, obtained 360 days after TCRalphabeta/CD19-depleted stem cell transplant. These receptors were collected from a boy less than two years old who had a stem cell transplant for acute myeloid leukemia, so the T cells may come from the graft donor. CDR3s include the opening cysteine and the closing phenylalanine or tryptophan. The D gene is left open where the match is weak. A clone size is listed for some rows: how often the clone was seen (once, few, many), or a class if it is expanded.

NA	TRBV15	NA	TRBJ2-5	CATSRGPRETQYF	TGTGCCACCAGCAGAGGACCCCGGGAGACCCAGTACTTC
TRBD2	TRBV20-1	NA	TRBJ2-1	CSAAWGGSNEQFF	TGCAGTGCGGCCTGGGGGGGGAGCAATGAGCAGTTCTTC
NA	TRBV29-1	many	TRBJ1-2	CSVTGISYGYTF	TGCAGCGTCACAGGGATTTCCTATGGCTACACCTTC
TRBD1	TRBV6-5	many	TRBJ1-2	CASSFPQDRDGYTF	TGTGCCAGCAGTTTCCCCCAGGACAGGGACGGCTACACCTTC
NA	TRBV6-2/TRBV6-3	few	TRBJ2-7	CASNRVRVFYEQYF	TGTGCCAGCAATCGCGTCCGGGTCTTCTACGAGCAGTACTTC
TRBD1	TRBV6-1	few	TRBJ2-1	CASSEQTGGIYNEQFF	TGTGCCAGCAGTGAACAGACAGGGGGCATCTACAATGAGCAGTTCTTC
NA	TRBV6-1	NA	TRBJ2-2	CASRTWGTGELFF	TGTGCCAGCAGGACTTGGGGCACCGGGGAGCTGTTTTTT
NA	TRBV20-1	many	TRBJ2-5	CSASSTLSGDQETQYF	TGCAGTGCTAGCTCTACCTTATCCGGGGACCAAGAGACCCAGTACTTC
NA	TRBV12-5	few	TRBJ2-3	CASGLPSTVFTDTQYF	TGTGCTAGTGGTCTCCCCTCGACAGTCTTCACAGATACGCAGTATTTT
NA	TRBV6-1	NA	TRBJ2-5	CASSPTATFQETQYF	TGTGCCAGCAGCCCGACAGCGACCTTCCAAGAGACCCAGTACTTC
NA	TRBV4-3	NA	TRBJ1-3	CASSQGSGVGNTIYF	TGCGCCAGCAGCCAAGGTTCAGGGGTAGGAAACACCATATATTTT
TRBD1	TRBV9	NA	TRBJ2-2	CASSVGQGARELFF	TGTGCCAGCAGCGTAGGGCAGGGGGCCAGGGAGCTGTTTTTT
NA	TRBV7-9	NA	TRBJ1-4	CASSLSLLNEKLFF	TGTGCCAGCAGCTTATCGCTCCTCAATGAAAAACTGTTTTTT
NA	TRBV24-1	many	TRBJ2-4	CATSDWGDKNIQYF	TGTGCCACCAGTGATTGGGGCGACAAAAACATTCAGTACTTC
NA	TRBV12-5	NA	TRBJ2-1	CASALPGPGNEQFF	TGTGCTAGTGCCCTCCCGGGTCCGGGGAATGAGCAGTTCTTC
NA	TRBV6-1	NA	TRBJ1-3	CASGGLPGNTIYF	TGTGCCAGCGGCGGGCTCCCTGGAAACACCATATATTTT
NA	TRBV28	NA	TRBJ1-4	CASRRTALNEKLFF	TGTGCCAGCAGGCGGACAGCCCTTAATGAAAAACTGTTTTTT
NA	TRBV6-1	few	TRBJ2-7	CASNMAGQKNEQYF	TGTGCCAGCAACATGGCGGGACAGAAGAACGAGCAGTACTTC
NA	TRBV5-5	NA	TRBJ1-2	CASSPRGGYGYTF	TGTGCCAGCAGCCCTCGCGGGGGCTATGGCTACACCTTC
NA	TRBV4-3	NA	TRBJ2-7	CASSQDQTSYEQYF	TGCGCCAGCAGCCAAGATCAGACGAGCTACGAGCAGTACTTC
NA	TRBV20-1	NA	TRBJ1-2	CSVRKVSRANYGYTF	TGCAGTGTTAGGAAGGTGTCAAGAGCTAACTATGGCTACACCTTC
TRBD2	TRBV20-1	few	TRBJ2-7	CSAIRDYSFGEQYF	TGCAGTGCTATTCGGGACTATTCCTTCGGCGAGCAGTACTTC
TRBD1	TRBV20-1	many	TRBJ2-7	CSAGPGQANYEQYF	TGCAGTGCTGGTCCGGGACAGGCGAACTACGAGCAGTACTTC
TRBD2	TRBV20-1	few	TRBJ2-1	CSARLLEGLAQFF	TGCAGTGCTAGACTCTTAGAGGGACTAGCTCAGTTCTTC
TRBD1	TRBV30	NA	TRBJ2-1	CAWSAHLGGQGSREQFF	TGTGCCTGGAGTGCGCACCTCGGGGGACAGGGCTCGAGAGAGCAGTTCTTC
NA	TRBV6-5	NA	TRBJ2-7	CATMTPYYEQYF	TGTGCCACAATGACACCCTACTACGAGCAGTACTTC
NA	TRBV6-1	NA	TRBJ1-5	CASRSTGSNQPQHF	TGTGCCAGCAGGTCCACAGGTAGCAATCAGCCCCAGCATTTT
NA	TRBV7-2	NA	TRBJ1-2	CASRSGGGPHGYTF	TGTGCCAGCAGATCTGGAGGGGGACCCCATGGCTACACCTTC
TRBD2	TRBV12-3/TRBV12-4	many	TRBJ2-3	CASSSAGASTDTQYF	TGTGCCAGCAGTTCAGCGGGGGCTAGCACAGATACGCAGTATTTT
NA	TRBV5-1	NA	TRBJ2-7	CASTIGIQPTYEQYF	TGCGCCAGCACCATAGGGATACAACCTACCTACGAGCAGTACTTC
NA	TRBV5-1	many	TRBJ1-1	CASSLAGPEAFF	TGCGCCAGCAGCTTGGCCGGACCTGAAGCTTTCTTT
NA	TRBV20-1	NA	TRBJ1-6	CSAREAASSYNSPLHF	TGCAGTGCTAGAGAGGCTGCGAGCTCCTATAATTCACCCCTCCACTTT
NA	TRBV7-9	few	TRBJ2-7	CASSFSTGAVSYEQYF	TGTGCCAGCAGCTTTAGTACGGGGGCAGTCTCCTACGAGCAGTACTTC
NA	TRBV7-8	few	TRBJ2-1	CASSLALAYNEQFF	TGTGCCAGCAGCTTAGCGCTAGCCTACAATGAGCAGTTCTTC
TRBD2	TRBV20-1	few	TRBJ2-2	CSASFGGAHGELFF	TGCAGTGCCTCATTCGGGGGGGCCCACGGGGAGCTGTTTTTT
TRBD2	TRBV7-8	few	TRBJ2-1	CASSIGTSGNSYNEQFF	TGTGCCAGCAGCATCGGGACTAGCGGGAACTCCTACAATGAGCAGTTCTTC
NA	TRBV5-7	few	TRBJ2-4	CASSLVKGNIQYF	TGTGCCAGCAGCTTGGTGAAGGGGAACATTCAGTACTTC
TRBD2	TRBV20-1	once	TRBJ2-5	CSAIGGVAGLQETQYF	TGCAGTGCCATAGGCGGAGTAGCGGGGCTCCAAGAGACCCAGTACTTC
NA	TRBV6-1	NA	TRBJ1-3	CASSLEGRLGNTIYF	TGTGCCAGCAGTCTAGAGGGACGATTGGGTAACACCATATATTTT
NA	TRBV6-1	NA	TRBJ1-1	CASSPWGLKTEAFF	TGTGCCAGCAGTCCTTGGGGCTTAAAGACTGAAGCTTTCTTT
TRBD2	TRBV9	many	TRBJ2-1	CASSPREGGLANNEQFF	TGTGCCAGCAGCCCGCGGGAGGGGGGACTAGCGAACAATGAGCAGTTCTTC
NA	TRBV29-1	many	TRBJ1-1	CSVEDLARMNTEAFF	TGCAGCGTTGAAGATCTGGCGCGGATGAACACTGAAGCTTTCTTT
TRBD1	TRBV12-3/TRBV12-4	many	TRBJ2-1	CASSWGDRGYNEQFF	TGTGCCAGCAGTTGGGGGGACAGGGGTTACAATGAGCAGTTCTTC
NA	TRBV27	NA	TRBJ2-5	CASSPKRQRRETQYF	TGTGCCAGCAGTCCGAAGCGGCAAAGGAGAGAGACCCAGTACTTC
NA	TRBV20-1	NA	TRBJ2-3	CTPLDTDTDTQYF	TGCACCCCCCTGGACACAGACACAGATACGCAGTATTTT
NA	TRBV12-3/TRBV12-4	NA	TRBJ2-5	CASSLSAVSTKETQYF	TGTGCCAGCAGTTTATCGGCGGTTTCCACTAAAGAGACCCAGTACTTC
NA	TRBV24-1	few	TRBJ1-6	CATDRDYNSPLHF	TGTGCCACCGACCGGGACTATAATTCACCCCTCCACTTT
NA	TRBV12-3/TRBV12-4	few	TRBJ1-6	CASSFRGADNSPLHF	TGTGCCAGCAGTTTTAGGGGGGCAGATAATTCACCCCTCCACTTT
NA	TRBV4-1	NA	TRBJ2-4	CASSQDHTGIWAKNIQYF	TGCGCCAGCAGCCAAGACCACACGGGGATATGGGCCAAAAACATTCAGTACTTC
NA	TRBV12-3/TRBV12-4	once	TRBJ1-3	CASSGYREGVSGNTIYF	TGTGCCAGCAGTGGATACCGGGAGGGCGTCTCTGGAAACACCATATATTTT
TRBD1	TRBV4-2	few	TRBJ2-1	CASSQDWGQGGNEQFF	TGTGCCAGCAGCCAAGATTGGGGACAGGGAGGCAATGAGCAGTTCTTC
NA	TRBV28	NA	TRBJ2-2	CASSPGDILTGELFF	TGTGCCAGCAGTCCAGGGGACATATTGACCGGGGAGCTGTTTTTT
TRBD1	TRBV4-3	many	TRBJ1-2	CASSHHALDRDYGYTF	TGCGCCAGCAGCCACCACGCCCTCGACAGGGACTATGGCTACACCTTC
NA	TRBV28	many	TRBJ2-6	CASTSLAPWANVLTF	TGTGCCAGCACCTCTCTAGCACCCTGGGCCAACGTCCTGACTTTC
NA	TRBV5-6	NA	TRBJ1-6	CASSLISGADNNSPLHF	TGTGCCAGCAGCTTAATCAGTGGGGCAGATAATAATTCACCCCTCCACTTT